The 17 T cell receptor beta chains presented below share a single source sample, sequenced in a study of shared clonotypes between healthy human individuals (dated by TCRdb to the early 2020s). CD8 naive samples were obtained by positive selection for CCR7 among CD45RO-negative cells, yielding a CD45RA+CCR7+ population from which TemRA cells were excluded. Library preparation used the immunoSEQ multiplex PCR assay. Not all clones reach the TCRdb copy of this immuneACCESS table, which keeps in-frame sequences only. Checked studies attribute under half of the gap to unresolved V genes and leave the rest unexplained. Recorded for this sample are roughly 550,000 clones; about 95% of them occurred a single time. The top ten hold over 0.09% of the sample. The specimen was naive CD8+ T cells sorted from blood. The sample's cell subset or site, from its label and the paper: CD45RA+CCR7+. All receptors derive from a woman aged 30 to 39 in good health.

The rearrangement uses TRBV5-4 and TRBJ2-2; D uncertain. This CDR3 spans 13 amino acids. Between the trimmed V and J ends, which lost 0 bases and 8 bases, there was a span of 8 bases. The germline gives CDR1 SGHNT, CDR2 YYREEE (reference sequence). The CDR3 sequence: CASSLDSTGELFF. As DNA, the CDR3 is TGTGCCAGCAGCTTGGACAGCACTGGGGAGCTGTTTTTT.

The DNA for the CDR3 is TGTGCCTGGAGTTCGATGGGGAACGCTAATGAAAAACTGTTTTTT. Amino acid sequence: CAWSSMGNANEKLFF. The genes are TRBV30 and TRBJ1-4; D gene unclear. The V end lost 2 bases, the J end lost 3 bases, and 13 bases lay between the germline ends. The V gene's germline CDR1 is GTSNPN and CDR2 SVGIG (reference sequence). The CDR3 runs 15 residues.

This chain uses TRBV10-3 with TRBJ2-5; D unclear. The CDR3 extends over 15 amino acids. The V end lost 0 bases, the J end lost 4 bases, and 12 bases lay between the germline ends. Looked up from germline, CDR1 is ENHRY and CDR2 is SYGVKD. CDR3 sequence reads: CAISESISLAETQYF. The CDR3 bases are TGTGCCATCAGTGAGTCGATTAGTTTAGCAGAGACCCAGTACTTC.

The J gene is TRBJ2-5, the V gene TRBV2; the match to TRBD1 covers 9 bases. The J call may be mistaken, given a closer DNA end match to TRBJ2-7. CDR1 SNHLY and CDR2 FYNNEI come from the germline V gene. The CDR3 contains 13 residues. The CDR3, as DNA: TGTGCCAGCAGTTGGACAGGGGTCCACGAGCAGTACTTC. It specifies CASSWTGVHEQYF.

The J gene is TRBJ1-2, the V gene TRBV30; the match to TRBD1 covers 7 bases. V was clipped by 5 bases and J by 8 bases; unmatched bases: 17. The CDR3 is 15 residues long. CDR1 is GTSNPN, CDR2 SVGIG, per germline (reference sequence). The CDR3 DNA sequence: TGTGCCTGGGTCAAGTGGGACAGTTTTTTCTACGGCTACACCTTC. This sequence encodes CAWVKWDSFFYGYTF.

The rearrangement joins TRBV4-2 to TRBJ2-3; D tentatively reads TRBD1 or TRBD2 (5 bases each). CDR3 length equals 15 residues. Germline loops: CDR1 LGHNA, CDR2 YNFKEQ. Between the trimmed V and J ends, which lost 2 bases and 4 bases, there was a span of 13 bases. CDR3 loop: CASSQSLVGADTQYF. DNA of the CDR3: TGTGCCAGCAGCCAATCACTAGTGGGGGCAGATACGCAGTATTTT.

The chain carries TRBV28 and TRBJ2-2; D gene ambiguous. The CDR3 runs 16 residues. The ends were cut back, 2 bases at V and 3 bases at J, with 13 bases in the middle. The germline CDR1 and CDR2 sequences are MDHEN and SYDVKM. The CDR3 region has the DNA TGTGCCAGCAGTTTAGGTCTGCTCTTGGACACCGGGGAGCTGTTTTTT. This gives the protein CASSLGLLLDTGELFF.

This chain connects TRBV5-1 to TRBJ2-2, with 8 bases identical to TRBD1. V shed 1 base, J shed 7 bases, and the junction held 6 bases outside the gene matches. The V gene's germline CDR1 is SGHRS and CDR2 YFSETQ. CDR3 size: 15 residues. The CDR3 DNA follows: TGCGCCAGCAGCTTGTTCCAGGGGGCAAGCGGGGAGCTGTTTTTT. Residues: CASSLFQGASGELFF.

CDR3 coding DNA: TGTGCCAGTAGTATTCGGACAGGGTTCTACAATGAGCAGTTCTTC. Translating gives CASSIRTGFYNEQFF. The gene calls are TRBV19 and TRBJ2-1; 8 nucleotides match TRBD1. CDR3 length equals 15 residues. Germline trimming cut 3 bases from V and 3 bases from J; bases unmatched to any gene: 4. Germline V gene lookup returns CDR1 LNHDA and CDR2 SQIVND (reference sequence).

The chain links TRBV5-6 to TRBJ2-7; possibly TRBD2 for D (5 bases). V lost 1 base, J lost 6 bases, and 20 bases lay in between. Germline loops: CDR1 SGHDT, CDR2 YYEEEE. This CDR3 comprises 16 residues. The CDR3 nucleotides read TGTGCCAGCAGCTTGCGCGGCGCACTACCGAGGGCCGAGCAGTACTTC. Its protein is CASSLRGALPRAEQYF.

The genes are TRBV9 and TRBJ1-3; TRBD1 aligns across 7 bases. The length of the CDR3 is 14 residues. The V and J ends lost 5 bases and 0 bases, in that order; junction bases with no gene match: 2. Looked up from germline, CDR1 is SGDLS and CDR2 is YYNGEE. As DNA, the CDR3 is TGTGCCAGCAGTGGGGACAGCTCTGGAAACACCATATATTTT. Protein: CASSGDSSGNTIYF.

The chain joins TRBV29-1 to TRBJ2-1, with D unclear. This CDR3 region has 11 residues. Trimming stripped 8 bases from V and 6 bases from J, with 11 bases between. Looked up from germline, CDR1 is SQVTM and CDR2 is ANQGSEA. Here the CDR3 reads CSLLRRNEQFF. The CDR3 DNA sequence: TGCAGCTTATTAAGACGCAATGAGCAGTTCTTC.

The CDR3, as DNA: TGTGCCAGCAGTTCCTCCCCCCAGCTATATGGCTACACCTTC. This translates into CASSSSPQLYGYTF. V is TRBV27 and J is TRBJ1-2; D uncertain. This CDR3 comprises 14 residues. Germline lookup yields CDR1 MNHEY and CDR2 SMNVEV (reference sequence). The V and J ends lost 4 bases and 5 bases respectively, with 14 bases between them.

This chain joins TRBV19 and TRBJ2-2, with 8 bases fitting TRBD1. V dropped 10 bases and J dropped 5; count of bases not matched to a gene: 18. CDR1 and CDR2 (germline): LNHDA, SQIVND (reference sequence). This CDR3 spans 17 amino acids. The DNA for the CDR3 is TGTGCCACTAAAGACCCCTGGACAGGGAAAAGAACCGGGGAGCTGTTTTTT. This sequence encodes CATKDPWTGKRTGELFF.

The chain links TRBV29-1 to TRBJ2-2; D ambiguous. The CDR3 sequence is 11 residues long. Germline assignment: CDR1 SQVTM and CDR2 ANQGSEA. The germline V and J ends were trimmed by 6 bases and 5 bases, with 7 bases remaining between them. CDR3 DNA sequence: TGCAGCGTCCGGTTTACCGGGGAGCTGTTTTTT. It translates to CSVRFTGELFF.

This chain uses TRBV9 with TRBJ2-1; either TRBD1 or TRBD2 may supply D (5 bases each). The V gene's germline CDR1 is SGDLS and CDR2 YYNGEE. The germline V and J ends were trimmed by 3 bases and 4 bases, with 11 bases remaining between them. This CDR3 contains 14 residues. The CDR3 here is CASSAGTEYNEQFF. CDR3 nucleotides: TGTGCCAGCAGCGCCGGGACGGAGTACAATGAGCAGTTCTTC.

This chain connects TRBV7-9 to TRBJ1-1; D gene unclear. The V end lost 2 bases, the J end lost 3 bases, and 7 bases lay between the germline ends. CDR1 and CDR2 from the germline V gene are SEHNR and FQNEAQ (reference sequence). The CDR3 contains 13 residues. CDR3 region: CASSLFVHTEAFF. The CDR3 nucleotides read TGTGCCAGCAGCTTATTCGTCCACACTGAAGCTTTCTTT.